These 27 T cell receptor beta chains share one sample of origin, sequenced in a study of radiotherapy plus CTLA-4 blockade in lung cancer. Some clones are missing from TCRdb's copy, which holds only in-frame ones; the method was immunoSEQ multiplex PCR. Of around 110,000 clones listed, 70% to 85% are singletons. The material sequenced was peripheral blood, taken from a patient treated with radiotherapy plus ipilimumab. All receptors come from a human donor with non-small cell lung cancer that progressed on radiotherapy plus ipilimumab. Some clones in this sample may be carry-over from other donors' samples.

CDR3 protein: CASSQGTEITDTQYF. As DNA, the CDR3 is TGCGCCAGCAGCCAAGGCACAGAAATCACAGATACGCAGTATTTT. The rearrangement uses TRBV4-3 and TRBJ2-3; D is undetermined. Trimming shortened V by 1 base and J by 2 bases, and 10 bases separated the two germline ends. The CDR3 covers 15 residues. CDR1 and CDR2 (germline): LGHNA, YSLEER.

The rearrangement joins TRBV18 to TRBJ2-1, with D possibly matching TRBD2 (6 bases). Per germline, CDR1 KGHSH and CDR2 LQKENI. V lost 6 bases and J lost 0, with 9 bases in between. The CDR3 spans 14 residues. The CDR3 DNA sequence: TGTGCCAGCTCTCCGGACTACTCCTACAATGAGCAGTTCTTC. It is translated as CASSPDYSYNEQFF.

This sequence joins TRBV2 and TRBJ2-2; D gene ambiguous. The CDR3 runs 14 residues. Between the trimmed V and J ends, which lost 8 bases and 5 bases, there was a span of 15 bases. Germline V gene sequence: CDR1 SNHLY, CDR2 FYNNEI. Written as DNA, the CDR3 is TGTGCCAGCGGTAACTTATTCTATACCGGGGAGCTGTTTTTT. Protein sequence: CASGNLFYTGELFF. The full variable domain, in which reference TRBV2 and TRBJ2-2 provide the parts outside the CDR3, is EPEVTQTPSHQVTQMGQEVILRCVPISNHLYFYWYRQILGQKVEFLVSFYNNEISEKSEIFDDQFSVERPDGSNFTLKIRSTKLEDSAMYFCASGNLFYTGELFFGEGSRLTVL.

The count of this clone is one. V gene TRBV2 combines with J gene TRBJ2-3, with 12 positions matching TRBD2. This CDR3 has 12 residues. Germline V lookup: CDR1 SNHLY, CDR2 FYNNEI. After removal of 5 bases from V and 12 bases from J, the junction contained 3 bases not matched to a gene. The CDR3 reads CASSPSGGAQYF. The CDR3 DNA is TGTGCCAGCAGTCCTAGCGGGGGGGCCCAGTATTTT.

This clone was seen at least ten times. This chain uses TRBV4-1 with TRBJ1-1; no reliable D call. V dropped 3 bases and J dropped 4 bases, with 21 bases sitting between them. Germline V gene lookup returns CDR1 MGHRA and CDR2 YSYEKL. The CDR3 has 17 amino acids. CDR3 in DNA: TGCGCCAGCAGCCACGCCCTCGGGCGTAAAGTGGGCACTGAAGCTTTCTTT. Its translation is CASSHALGRKVGTEAFF.

The V gene is TRBV28, the J gene TRBJ1-1; 9 bases agree with TRBD1. V was clipped by 6 bases and J by 6 bases; unmatched bases: 8. CDR3 length: 14 amino acids. CDR1 and CDR2 from the germline V gene are MDHEN and SYDVKM. In nucleotides, the CDR3 is TGTGCCAGCAGCCGGACAGGGGCTAAGGCTGAAGCTTTCTTT. Its translation is CASSRTGAKAEAFF.

Only a few counts were recorded for this clone. The V call is TRBV7-3, the J call TRBJ1-2, with D possibly matching TRBD1 (6 bases). The CDR3 runs to 14 residues. V was pared by 0 bases and J by 8 bases, with 13 bases between. Germline CDR1 is SGHTA and CDR2 is FQGTGA. The CDR3 DNA reads as TGTGCCAGCAGCTTAACCCTACAGGGAGAAGGCTACACCTTC. Encoded protein: CASSLTLQGEGYTF.

This sequence joins TRBV5-1 and TRBJ1-1; 8 positions agree with TRBD1. CDR1 is SGHRS, CDR2 YFSETQ, per germline. The CDR3 runs to 14 residues. The V and J ends lost 4 bases and 1 base, in that order; junction bases with no gene match: 3. The CDR3 protein is CASSQDRGNTEAFF. CDR3 bases: TGCGCCAGCAGCCAAGACAGGGGGAACACTGAAGCTTTCTTT.

The J gene is TRBJ1-2, the V gene TRBV9; 7 bases are shared with TRBD1. Germline V CDR1 and CDR2: SGDLS, YYNGEE. This CDR3 is built from 14 residues. J gave up 3 bases and V 6 bases, and 8 bases lay outside the gene matches. CDR3 nucleotides: TGTGCCAGCACCCCGGCGGGGACAGACTATGGCTACACCTTC. As protein: CASTPAGTDYGYTF.

The chain combines TRBV5-1 with TRBJ2-7; 9 bases align to TRBD1. Per the germline V gene, CDR1 is SGHRS and CDR2 is YFSETQ. The CDR3 covers 15 residues. V lost 4 bases, J lost 4 bases, and 9 bases stayed unmatched. The CDR3 loop is CASSPGTGLEYEQYF. The CDR3 DNA is TGCGCCAGCAGCCCCGGGACAGGGTTAGAGTACGAGCAGTACTTC.

The rearrangement links TRBV4-2 to TRBJ1-5, with D tentatively TRBD1 (5 bases). V lost 0 bases and J lost 5, with 17 bases in between. The germline gives CDR1 LGHNA, CDR2 YNFKEQ. This CDR3 region has 17 residues. The CDR3, as DNA: TGTGCCAGCAGCCAAGATAGGGGTGGCAGGGTAGATCAGCCCCAGCATTTT. Protein product: CASSQDRGGRVDQPQHF.

J is TRBJ2-3 and V is TRBV11-3, with unresolved D. Trimming stripped 3 bases from V and 6 bases from J, with 13 bases between. Germline loops: CDR1 SGHNT, CDR2 YENEEA. The CDR3 has 14 residues. The DNA for the CDR3 is TGTGCCAGCAGCTTGGAGTCCATTAGGGATACGCAGTATTTT. It is translated as CASSLESIRDTQYF. The complete variable domain, with remaining parts taken from reference TRBV11-3 and TRBJ2-3, reads EAGVVQSPRYKIIEKKQPVAFWCNPISGHNTLYWYLQNLGQGPELLIRYENEEAVDDSQLPKDRFSAERLKGVDSTLKIQPAELGDSAVYLCASSLESIRDTQYFGPGTRLTVL.

V is TRBV6-1 and J is TRBJ2-5, with D possibly matching TRBD2 (6 bases). Trimming took off 3 bases at V and 4 bases at J, with 6 bases between the two ends. Germline CDR1 and CDR2: MNHNS and SASEGT. The CDR3 sequence is 12 residues long. The CDR3 region has the DNA TGTGCCAGCAGTGAGGGGGGAGAGACCCAGTACTTC. It translates to CASSEGGETQYF.

This clone was detected only once. The J gene is TRBJ1-3, the V gene TRBV11-2, with 8 nucleotides matching TRBD1. The CDR3 spans 14 residues. V gave up 6 bases and J gave up 6 bases; unmatched junction bases: 7. In germline, CDR1 is SGHAT, CDR2 FQNNGV. The CDR3 DNA follows: TGTGCCAGCAGACCAGGGGGCCGGGAAAACACCATATATTTT. Translation: CASRPGGRENTIYF.

The V call is TRBV18, the J call TRBJ2-1; D is perhaps TRBD1 or TRBD2 (5 bases each). The length of the CDR3 is 14 residues. The germline gives CDR1 KGHSH, CDR2 LQKENI. Trimming took off 2 bases at V and 9 bases at J, with 14 bases between the two ends. CDR3 DNA: TGTGCCAGCTCACCAGATGACGTGGGGGTTGAGCAGTTCTTC. Translated, it gives CASSPDDVGVEQFF.

CDR3 in amino acids: CASSPQGAGETQYF. The CDR3 DNA reads as TGTGCCAGCAGCCCACAGGGGGCGGGGGAGACCCAGTACTTC. The chain links TRBV6-5 to TRBJ2-5; 9 nucleotides agree with TRBD1. The CDR3 totals 14 residues. Germline V gene data show CDR1 as MNHEY and CDR2 as SVGAGI. Trimming removed 6 bases from V and 5 bases from J; junction bases left unmatched: 7.

Comments on this clone: Given the absence of the conserved phenylalanine or tryptophan at the CDR3 end, a read error is likely. This chain links TRBV19 with TRBJ2-7; no clear D gene. Germline lookup yields CDR1 LNHDA and CDR2 SQIVND (reference sequence). The V end lost 2 bases, the J end lost 3 bases, and 20 bases lay between the germline ends. The CDR3 is made up of 17 amino acids. The CDR3 loop is CASSIYGFPQEYYEQYS. The CDR3 DNA follows: TGTGCCAGTAGTATATACGGATTCCCACAAGAATACTACGAGCAGTACTCC.

This rearrangement joins TRBV6-5 to TRBJ2-3; TRBD1 is a possible D gene (5 bases). Germline V gene data show CDR1 as MNHEY and CDR2 as SVGAGI. The CDR3 is 12 amino acids. V lost 2 bases to trimming and J lost 5 bases, with 5 bases between them. The CDR3 reads CASSYRGDTQYF. In DNA, the CDR3 is TGTGCCAGCAGTTACAGGGGAGATACGCAGTATTTT.

J is TRBJ2-3 and V is TRBV14; D is possibly TRBD2 (5 bases). The CDR3 consists of 14 residues. The V end was cut by 4 bases, the J end by 6 bases, with 14 bases between. Germline V gene sequence: CDR1 SGHDN, CDR2 FVKESK. CDR3 sequence (DNA): TGTGCCAGCAGCCCCATTAGCGTTCCGGATACGCAGTATTTT. Amino acids: CASSPISVPDTQYF.

The chain recombines TRBV4-3 with TRBJ1-1, with TRBD1 identical over 8 bases. V shed 0 bases and J 1 base; nucleotides not matched to a gene: 4. Germline assignment: CDR1 LGHNA and CDR2 YSLEER. CDR3 length: 16 amino acids. Here the CDR3 reads CASSQDVGQGNTEAFF. Here the CDR3 DNA reads TGCGCCAGCAGCCAAGATGTTGGACAGGGGAACACTGAAGCTTTCTTT.

The chain joins TRBV9 to TRBJ2-2, with 10 bases fitting TRBD2. The CDR3 has 16 residues. Germline V gene data show CDR1 as SGDLS and CDR2 as YYNGEE. Trimming took 0 bases from V and 1 from J; bases not matched to a gene: 0. The DNA for the CDR3 is TGTGCCAGCAGCGTAGCTAGCGGGGGGAACACCGGGGAGCTGTTTTTT. It yields the protein CASSVASGGNTGELFF.

This clone was detected once. This chain links TRBV4-1 with TRBJ1-2, with D perhaps matching TRBD1 (5 bases). This CDR3 has 14 residues. CDR1 MGHRA and CDR2 YSYEKL come from the germline V gene. V was trimmed by 4 bases and J by 5 bases, leaving 14 bases between them. The CDR3 reads CASSLALGDYGYTF. The CDR3 region has the DNA TGCGCCAGCAGCCTCGCACTGGGGGATTATGGCTACACCTTC.

V and J are TRBV4-1 and TRBJ2-1, with 8 bases fitting TRBD1. Germline trimming cut 4 bases from V and 0 bases from J; bases unmatched to any gene: 5. Germline V CDR1 and CDR2: MGHRA, YSYEKL. CDR3 size: 16 residues. This CDR3 reads CASSLHRGSSYNEQFF. CDR3 coding DNA: TGCGCCAGCAGCCTCCACAGGGGGAGCTCCTACAATGAGCAGTTCTTC.

This CDR3 is CASNGQALAKNIQYF. The DNA for the CDR3 is TGTGCCAGCAATGGACAGGCGCTAGCCAAAAACATTCAGTACTTC. The chain is built from TRBV6-1 and TRBJ2-4; 7 bases agree with TRBD1. The CDR3 runs 15 residues. Trimming took 7 bases from V and 0 from J; bases not matched to a gene: 6. CDR1 and CDR2 from the germline V gene are MNHNS and SASEGT.

This clone has only a few counts. The chain is built from TRBV7-2 and TRBJ2-1; 11 bases are a match to TRBD1. The CDR3 runs 15 residues. Trimming cost V 6 bases and J 7 bases; bases outside gene matches: 8. CDR1 is SGHTA, CDR2 FQGNSA, per germline. The CDR3 is CASRTGQGVWNEQFF. The DNA for the CDR3 is TGTGCCAGCAGAACGGGACAGGGGGTTTGGAATGAGCAGTTCTTC.

The genes are TRBV7-3 and TRBJ2-2, with TRBD1 matching 10 bases. Germline-derived CDR1 and CDR2 are SGHTA and FQGTGA. V lost 6 bases and J lost 3; bases outside the gene matches: 4. The CDR3 has 15 amino acids. CDR3 protein: CASSPDRGHTGELFF. CDR3 sequence (DNA): TGTGCCAGCAGTCCCGACAGGGGGCACACCGGGGAGCTGTTTTTT.

This chain links TRBV28 with TRBJ2-7; a weak D match, TRBD1 (6 bases). In germline, CDR1 is MDHEN, CDR2 SYDVKM. This CDR3 is built from 15 residues. Trimming took 6 bases from V and 3 from J, leaving 18 bases between them. CDR3 DNA sequence: TGTGCCAGCAGCTTTTTCTCCGGGACATTCTACGAGCAGTACTTC. This translates into CASSFFSGTFYEQYF.